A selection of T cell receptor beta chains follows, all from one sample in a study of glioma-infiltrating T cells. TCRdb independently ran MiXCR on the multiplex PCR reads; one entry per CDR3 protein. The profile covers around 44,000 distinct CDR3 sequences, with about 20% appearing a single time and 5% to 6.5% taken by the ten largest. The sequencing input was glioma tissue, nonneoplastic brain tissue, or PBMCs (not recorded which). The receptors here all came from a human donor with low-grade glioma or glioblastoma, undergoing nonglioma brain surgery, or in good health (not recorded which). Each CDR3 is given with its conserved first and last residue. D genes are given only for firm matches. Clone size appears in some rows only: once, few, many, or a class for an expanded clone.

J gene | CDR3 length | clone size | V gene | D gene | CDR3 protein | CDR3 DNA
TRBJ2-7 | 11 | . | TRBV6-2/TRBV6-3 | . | CASSSDYEQYF | TGTGCCAGCAGTTCGGACTACGAGCAGTACTTC
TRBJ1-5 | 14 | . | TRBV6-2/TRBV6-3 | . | CASSERSGTQPRHF | TGTGCCAGCAGCGAAAGATCGGGGACTCAGCCCCGGCATTTT
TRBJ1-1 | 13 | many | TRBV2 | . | CASYREKSTEAFF | TGTGCCAGTTACCGGGAGAAGAGCACTGAAGCTTTCTTT
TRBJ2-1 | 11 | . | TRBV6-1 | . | CASTHSCEQFF | TGTGCCAGTACTCACAGTTGTGAGCAGTTCTTC
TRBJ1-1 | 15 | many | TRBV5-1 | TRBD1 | CASSSGGATNTEAFF | TGCGCCAGCAGCTCAGGGGGGGCGACGAACACTGAAGCTTTCTTT
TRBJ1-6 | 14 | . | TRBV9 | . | CTSSPQTNDFPLHF | TGTACCAGCAGCCCCCAGACAAACGATTTCCCCCTCCACTTT
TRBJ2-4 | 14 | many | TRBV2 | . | CASSALQGWDIQYF | TGTGCCAGCAGCGCCCTGCAGGGTTGGGACATTCAGTACTTC
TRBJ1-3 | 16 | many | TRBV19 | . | CASSIFGLNSGNTIYF | TGTGCCAGTAGTATATTTGGCCTAAACTCTGGAAACACCATATATTTT
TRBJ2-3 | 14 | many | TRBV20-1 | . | CSAGGEWGTDTQYF | TGCAGTGCTGGGGGAGAGTGGGGCACAGATACGCAGTATTTT
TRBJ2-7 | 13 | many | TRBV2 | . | CASTDTFSYEQYF | TGTGCCAGCACTGACACTTTCTCCTACGAGCAGTACTTC
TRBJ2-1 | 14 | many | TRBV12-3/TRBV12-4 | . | CASSSWGPAEEQFF | TGTGCCAGCAGTAGTTGGGGGCCGGCAGAGGAGCAGTTCTTC
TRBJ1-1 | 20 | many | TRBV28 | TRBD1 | CASSPPPGQGHPFQNTEAFF | TGTGCCAGCAGCCCCCCCCCGGGACAGGGGCACCCATTTCAGAACACTGAAGCTTTCTTT
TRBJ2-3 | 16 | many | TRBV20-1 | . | CSARDLEGHDTDTQYF | TGCAGTGCTAGAGATCTGGAGGGTCACGACACAGATACGCAGTATTTT
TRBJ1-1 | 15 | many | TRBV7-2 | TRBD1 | CASSFSTGANTEAFF | TGTGCCAGCAGCTTCTCGACAGGGGCGAACACTGAAGCTTTCTTT
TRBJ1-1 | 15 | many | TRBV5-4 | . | CASSAAILGRDEAFF | TGTGCCAGCAGCGCGGCGATACTCGGCCGGGATGAAGCTTTCTTT
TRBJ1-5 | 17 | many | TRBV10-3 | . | CAISESPERSRDQPQHF | TGTGCCATCAGTGAGTCCCCCGAACGGAGCAGGGATCAGCCCCAGCATTTT
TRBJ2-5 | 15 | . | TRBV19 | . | CASSDRGGSQETQYF | TGTGCCAGTAGCGACCGAGGCGGCAGCCAAGAGACCCAGTACTTC
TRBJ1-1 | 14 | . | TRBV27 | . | CARSTYGTASKTFF | TGTGCCAGAAGTACGTACGGGACTGCCTCTAAAACTTTCTTT